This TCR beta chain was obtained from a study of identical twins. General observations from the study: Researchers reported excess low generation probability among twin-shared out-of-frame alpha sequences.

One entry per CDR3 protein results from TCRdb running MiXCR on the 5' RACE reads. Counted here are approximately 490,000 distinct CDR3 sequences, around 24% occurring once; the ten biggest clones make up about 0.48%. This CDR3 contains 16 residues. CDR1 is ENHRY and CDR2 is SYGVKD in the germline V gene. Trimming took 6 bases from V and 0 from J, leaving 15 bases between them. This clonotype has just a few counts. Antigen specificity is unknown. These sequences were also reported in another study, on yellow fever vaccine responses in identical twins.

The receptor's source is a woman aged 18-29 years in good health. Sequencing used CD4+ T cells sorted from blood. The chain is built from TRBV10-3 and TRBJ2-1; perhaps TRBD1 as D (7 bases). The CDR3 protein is CAISRSGGSSYNEQFF. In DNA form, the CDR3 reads TGTGCCATCAGCAGATCAGGGGGGAGCTCCTACAATGAGCAGTTCTTC.